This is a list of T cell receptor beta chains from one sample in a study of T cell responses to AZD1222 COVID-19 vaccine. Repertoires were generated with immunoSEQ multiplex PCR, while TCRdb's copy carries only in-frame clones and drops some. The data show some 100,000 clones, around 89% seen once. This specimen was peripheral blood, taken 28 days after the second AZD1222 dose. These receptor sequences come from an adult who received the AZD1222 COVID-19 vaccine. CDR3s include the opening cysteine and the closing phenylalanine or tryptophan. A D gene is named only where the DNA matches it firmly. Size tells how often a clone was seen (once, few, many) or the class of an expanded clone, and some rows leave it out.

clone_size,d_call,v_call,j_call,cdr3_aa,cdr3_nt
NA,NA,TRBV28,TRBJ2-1,CASRGSWGESVEQFF,TGTGCCAGCAGGGGTAGCTGGGGAGAGAGCGTTGAGCAGTTCTTC
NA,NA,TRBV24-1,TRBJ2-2,CATSPATENTGELFF,TGTGCCACCAGCCCCGCGACAGAGAACACCGGGGAGCTGTTTTTT
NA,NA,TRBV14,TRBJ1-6,CASSEGVGVYSPLHF,TGTGCCAGCAGCGAAGGGGTCGGGGTATATTCACCCCTCCACTTT
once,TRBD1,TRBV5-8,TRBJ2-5,CASRPGTGGMETQYF,TGTGCCAGCAGACCCGGGACAGGGGGGATGGAGACCCAGTACTTC
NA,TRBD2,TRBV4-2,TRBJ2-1,CASSRGGLAGDNEQFF,TGTGCCAGCAGCCGGGGGGGACTAGCGGGCGACAATGAGCAGTTCTTC
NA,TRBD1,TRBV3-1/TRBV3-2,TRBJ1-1,CASSQAFGTGDTEAFF,TGTGCCAGCAGCCAAGCGTTTGGGACAGGGGATACTGAAGCTTTCTTT
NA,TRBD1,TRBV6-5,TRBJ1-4,CASKWGTGRVEKLFF,TGTGCCAGCAAGTGGGGGACAGGGAGGGTTGAAAAACTGTTTTTT
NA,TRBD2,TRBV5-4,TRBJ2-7,CASSSRGGVYEQYF,TGTGCCAGCAGCTCCCGCGGGGGGGTCTACGAGCAGTACTTC
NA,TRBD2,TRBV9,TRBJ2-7,CASSVSSGSSYEQYF,TGTGCCAGCAGCGTAAGCAGCGGGAGCTCCTACGAGCAGTACTTC
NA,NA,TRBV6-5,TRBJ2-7,CASSDRYEQYF,TGTGCCAGCAGCGACAGGTACGAGCAGTACTTC
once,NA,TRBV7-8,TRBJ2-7,CASSTWDGSYEQYF,TGTGCCAGCAGCACCTGGGACGGCTCCTACGAGCAGTACTTC
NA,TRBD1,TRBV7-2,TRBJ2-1,CASSLQGTSSYNEQFF,TGTGCCAGCAGCCTACAGGGGACGAGCTCCTACAATGAGCAGTTCTTC
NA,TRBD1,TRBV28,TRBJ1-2,CASSLGQGLNYGYTF,TGTGCCAGCAGTTTAGGACAGGGACTGAACTATGGCTACACCTTC
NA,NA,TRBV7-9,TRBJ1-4,CASSPETSRKKLFF,TGTGCCAGCAGCCCCGAGACGAGTAGGAAAAAACTGTTTTTT
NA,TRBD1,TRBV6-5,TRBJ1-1,CASTRDSGQNTEAFF,TGTGCCAGCACCAGGGACAGCGGCCAAAACACTGAAGCTTTCTTT
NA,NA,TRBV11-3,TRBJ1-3,CASSLLGGTGNTIYF,TGTGCCAGCAGCTTACTCGGGGGCACTGGAAACACCATATATTTT
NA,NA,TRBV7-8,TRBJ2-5,CASSIRVRETQYF,TGTGCCAGCAGCATCAGGGTCCGGGAGACCCAGTACTTC
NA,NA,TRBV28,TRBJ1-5,CASIGNSNQPQHF,TGTGCCAGCATAGGAAATAGCAATCAGCCCCAGCATTTT
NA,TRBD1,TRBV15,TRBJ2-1,CATSRSLGGTGINEQFF,TGTGCCACCAGCAGATCACTGGGGGGGACAGGGATCAATGAGCAGTTCTTC
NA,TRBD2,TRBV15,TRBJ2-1,CATSLGTSERNEQFF,TGTGCCACCAGCCTCGGGACTAGCGAGCGGAATGAGCAGTTCTTC
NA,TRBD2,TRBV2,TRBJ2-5,CASSGTSGSLGETQYF,TGTGCCAGCAGTGGGACTAGCGGGAGTTTAGGAGAGACCCAGTACTTC
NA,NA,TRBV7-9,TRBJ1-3,CASSRRDMNTIYF,TGTGCCAGCAGCCGCCGGGATATGAACACCATATATTTT
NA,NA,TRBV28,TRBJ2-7,CASSFSIGFYQQYF,TGTGCCAGCAGTTTTAGCATTGGGTTTTACCAGCAGTACTTC
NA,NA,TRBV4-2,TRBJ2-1,CASSLIYGDDRANEQFF,TGTGCCAGCAGCCTCATTTATGGGGACGATCGTGCTAATGAGCAGTTCTTC
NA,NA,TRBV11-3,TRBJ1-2,CASSALKEGYGYTF,TGTGCCAGCAGCGCACTTAAAGAGGGCTATGGCTACACCTTC
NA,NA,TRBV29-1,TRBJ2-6,CSVLRTHSGANVLTF,TGCAGCGTTCTGCGGACCCACTCTGGGGCCAACGTCCTGACTTTC
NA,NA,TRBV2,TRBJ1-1,CASRSRAGVNTEAFF,TGTGCCAGCAGATCGAGGGCAGGGGTGAACACTGAAGCTTTCTTT
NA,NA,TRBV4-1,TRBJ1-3,CASSQHLNSGNTIYF,TGCGCCAGCAGCCAGCACCTGAACTCTGGAAACACCATATATTTT
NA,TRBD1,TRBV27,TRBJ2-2,CASSTRQGALAGELFF,TGTGCCAGCAGTACCCGACAGGGGGCTCTGGCCGGGGAGCTGTTTTTT
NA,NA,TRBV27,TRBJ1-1,CASSWSQGLREAFF,TGTGCCAGCAGTTGGTCGCAGGGGCTGAGGGAAGCTTTCTTT
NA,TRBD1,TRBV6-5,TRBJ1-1,CASSYSTGRMNTEAFF,TGTGCCAGCAGTTACTCGACAGGGAGGATGAACACTGAAGCTTTCTTT
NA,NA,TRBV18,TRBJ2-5,CASSPQRVAESPQETQYF,TGTGCCAGCTCCCCACAACGCGTAGCGGAGTCCCCACAAGAGACCCAGTACTTC
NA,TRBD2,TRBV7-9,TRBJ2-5,CASSPGLAGLQETQYF,TGTGCCAGCAGCCCAGGACTAGCGGGACTCCAAGAGACCCAGTACTTC
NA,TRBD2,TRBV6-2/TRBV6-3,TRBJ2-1,CASSTPGGVNEQFF,TGTGCCAGCAGTACCCCGGGAGGGGTAAATGAGCAGTTCTTC
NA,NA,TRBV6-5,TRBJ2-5,CASSYGETQYF,TGTGCCAGCAGTTACGGAGAGACCCAGTACTTC
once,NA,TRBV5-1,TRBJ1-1,CASSLERRTEAFF,TGCGCCAGCAGCTTGGAACGGAGAACTGAAGCTTTCTTT
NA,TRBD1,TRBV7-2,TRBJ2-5,CASRRSRVRGQQETQYF,TGTGCCAGCAGACGTAGCAGGGTCAGGGGGCAACAAGAGACCCAGTACTTC
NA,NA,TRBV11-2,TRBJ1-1,CASSPYLLSNTEAFF,TGTGCCAGCAGCCCATACCTCCTGAGCAACACTGAAGCTTTCTTT
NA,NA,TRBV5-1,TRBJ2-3,CASAPAGGGPTDTQYF,TGCGCCAGCGCCCCGGCTGGCGGAGGGCCCACAGATACGCAGTATTTT
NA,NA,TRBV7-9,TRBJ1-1,CASILTGNTEAFF,TGTGCCAGCATCCTAACAGGGAACACTGAAGCTTTCTTT
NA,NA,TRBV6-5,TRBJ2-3,CASRVTSTDTQYF,TGTGCCAGCAGGGTGACGAGCACAGATACGCAGTATTTT
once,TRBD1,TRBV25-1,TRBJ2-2,CAVLRQGAGELFF,TGTGCCGTACTCAGACAGGGGGCCGGGGAGCTGTTTTTT
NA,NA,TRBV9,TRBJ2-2,CASSVGTTNTGELFF,TGTGCCAGCAGCGTAGGAACAACAAACACCGGGGAGCTGTTTTTT
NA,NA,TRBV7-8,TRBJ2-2,CASSLEGIGELFF,TGTGCCAGCAGCTTAGAGGGGATCGGGGAGCTGTTTTTT
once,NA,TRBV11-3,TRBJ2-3,CASSLGMGGTDTQYF,TGTGCCAGCAGCTTAGGGATGGGGGGCACAGATACGCAGTATTTT
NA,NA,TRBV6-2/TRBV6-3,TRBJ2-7,CASSYLTGSGSHPYEQYF,TGTGCCAGCAGTTACTTAACGGGTTCGGGGTCTCACCCCTACGAGCAGTACTTC
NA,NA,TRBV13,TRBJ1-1,CASSLRDTHDTEAFF,TGTGCCAGCAGCCTCCGGGACACCCACGACACTGAAGCTTTCTTT
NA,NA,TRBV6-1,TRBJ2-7,CASSEAASFSYEQYF,TGTGCCAGCAGTGAGGCGGCCTCCTTCTCCTACGAGCAGTACTTC
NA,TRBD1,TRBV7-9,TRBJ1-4,CASSGQGTNEKLFF,TGTGCCAGCAGTGGACAGGGGACTAATGAAAAACTGTTTTTT
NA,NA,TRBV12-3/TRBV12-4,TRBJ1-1,CASSNIRVTEAFF,TGTGCCAGCAGTAACATCAGGGTCACTGAAGCTTTCTTT
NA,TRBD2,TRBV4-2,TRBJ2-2,CASSQGLAGEAGELFF,TGTGCCAGCAGCCAAGGGCTAGCGGGGGAGGCCGGGGAGCTGTTTTTT